These 11 T cell receptor beta chains originate from one sample sequenced in a study of regulatory T cells in long-lasting Graves disease. The time point: persistent/refractory GD, antithyroid drugs over 5 years with positive TRAb. There was RNA extracted from PBMCs, and the TCR library was made from it. Construction of the TCR beta libraries employed iRepertoire HTBI primers in conjunction with Arm-PCR of CDR3 regions. TCRdb reprocessed the multiplex PCR reads with MiXCR, giving one entry per CDR3 protein. The top ten hold about a quarter of the sample, which has roughly 450,000 distinct CDR3 sequences, less than 25% seen once. Sequences were derived from peripheral blood mononuclear cells (PBMCs), sampled when the disease was refractory, from a patient treated with antithyroid drugs. These receptors were taken from a female donor with Graves disease.

V usage is TRBV7-2 and J usage is TRBJ1-3, with D hard to call. CDR1 is SGHTA, CDR2 FQGNSA, per germline. The V end lost 4 bases, the J end lost 0 bases, and 7 bases lay between the germline ends. This CDR3 has 14 amino acids. This CDR3 reads CASSYGGSGNTIYF. The CDR3 DNA reads TGTGCCAGCAGCTATGGCGGCTCTGGAAACACCATATATTTT.

The genes are TRBV29-1 and TRBJ2-7; 8 bases line up with TRBD1. The CDR3 runs 14 residues. Germline V gene data show CDR1 as SQVTM and CDR2 as ANQGSEA. Unmatched junction bases numbered 10, after V lost 6 bases and J lost 3 bases. The chain's CDR3 is CSVVPGQDYYEQYF. The CDR3 region has the DNA TGCAGCGTCGTACCGGGACAGGATTACTACGAGCAGTACTTC.

In its sample, this clonotype was seen many times. The genes are TRBV3-1 and TRBJ1-5; possible D gene TRBD1, 5 bases. This CDR3 is built from 15 residues. Germline V gene data show CDR1 as LGHDT and CDR2 as YNNKEL (reference sequence). V shed 0 bases and J shed 10 bases, with 16 bases lying between them. The CDR3 bases are TGTGCCAGCAGCCAAGATTACGTTTCAGGGAGACCCCAGCATTTT. Encoded protein: CASSQDYVSGRPQHF.

The chain has TRBV30 and TRBJ1-3; D may be TRBD1 (5 bases). The CDR3 sequence is 15 residues long. The germline CDR1 and CDR2 sequences are GTSNPN and SVGIG (reference sequence). The ends were cut back, 4 bases at V and 0 bases at J, with 13 bases in the middle. CDR3 amino acids: CAWKRGSDSGNTIYF. The DNA for the CDR3 is TGTGCCTGGAAGCGGGGCAGCGACTCTGGAAACACCATATATTTT.

This clonotype came up many times. The V gene is TRBV6-2 or TRBV6-3, the J gene TRBJ2-7; unclear D gene. Per the germline V gene, CDR1 is MNHEY and CDR2 is SVGEGT. Trimming left V 7 bases short and J 3 bases short, with 22 bases between. The CDR3 contains 16 residues. Here the CDR3 DNA reads TGTGCCAGCACCGCAGTAACCCTGGGGAACATCTACGAGCAGTACTTC. As protein: CASTAVTLGNIYEQYF.

This clonotype appeared a few times. The rearrangement joins TRBV20-1 to TRBJ2-7, with D hard to call. Trimming removed 0 bases at V and 1 base at J, with 7 bases between. CDR1 and CDR2 from the germline V gene are DFQATT and SNEGSKA (reference sequence). The CDR3 spans 13 residues. Written as DNA, the CDR3 is TGCAGTGCTAGAGATGTGGGATCCTACGAGCAGTACTTC. It yields the protein CSARDVGSYEQYF.

The V and J genes are TRBV6-1 and TRBJ2-4; 10 bases fit TRBD1. Looked up from germline, CDR1 is MNHNS and CDR2 is SASEGT. V was clipped by 6 bases and J by 8 bases; unmatched bases: 4. The CDR3 has 13 amino acids. The CDR3 loop is CASRGQGRDIQYF. The DNA of the CDR3 is TGTGCCAGCAGGGGACAGGGGAGAGACATTCAGTACTTC.

This clonotype has a count of ten or more. The chain recombines TRBV5-1 with TRBJ1-2, with 7 positions matching TRBD1. With V trimmed by 4 bases and J by 7 bases, 10 bases remained unmatched. CDR1 is SGHRS and CDR2 is YFSETQ in the germline V gene. The length of the CDR3 is 14 residues. In DNA form, the CDR3 reads TGCGCCAGCAGCAGCGACAGGGAAACCCGTGGCTACACCTTC. Translating gives CASSSDRETRGYTF.

This clonotype was recorded many times. The chain joins TRBV6-2 or TRBV6-3 to TRBJ2-2; D is undetermined. The germline CDR1 and CDR2 sequences are MNHEY and SVGEGT. V gave up 2 bases and J gave up 4 bases, with 11 bases separating them. CDR3 length: 15 amino acids. In DNA form, the CDR3 reads TGTGCCAGCAGTTACAGGCTGAAAGGCACCGGGGAGCTGTTTTTT. Translation gives CASSYRLKGTGELFF.

DNA for the CDR3: TGTGCCAGCAGAGACGACAGGGGGCGACCCCAGCATTTT. This sequence encodes CASRDDRGRPQHF. The J gene is TRBJ1-5, the V gene TRBV6-1; TRBD1 agrees at 10 bases. The trim removed 6 bases at V and 10 bases at J, leaving 6 bases unmatched. The CDR3 totals 13 residues. Germline assignment: CDR1 MNHNS and CDR2 SASEGT.

Comment on this clonotype: A clone one base away is much larger, so this may be a read error. The CDR3 DNA is TGTGCCGGCAGACCGGGACAGGCTAACTATGGCTACACCTTC. Protein product: CAGRPGQANYGYTF. This chain joins TRBV12-3 or TRBV12-4 and TRBJ1-2, with 8 bases that match TRBD1. This CDR3 has 14 amino acids.